Below, 30 T cell receptor beta chains from the same sample are listed, as sequenced in a study of CD8+CD57+ T cells in acquired aplastic anemia. CD8+CD57+ cell expansion, shown by flow cytometry, had occurred in the patients selected for sequencing. The use of genomic DNA as template underpinned the TCR beta VDJ and CDR3 profiling. MiXCR, applied by TCRdb to the reads, yields one record per CDR3 protein. Of 200,000 to 250,000 distinct CDR3 sequences listed, around half are singletons. The sample taken for sequencing was sorted CD4+, CD8+, or CD8+CD57+ T cells (not recorded which) from PBMCs. The receptors were gathered from a human donor with aplastic anemia.

Only a few counts were recorded for this clonotype. The gene calls are TRBV4-1 and TRBJ2-2; TRBD2 matches 7 bases. The CDR3 contains 14 residues. Trimming took 4 bases from V and 6 from J; bases not matched to a gene: 5. CDR1 and CDR2 (germline): MGHRA, YSYEKL. The CDR3 reads CASSLGGSAGELFF. For the CDR3, the DNA is TGCGCCAGCAGCCTCGGGGGGTCTGCCGGGGAGCTGTTTTTT.

This clonotype occurred many times. The V and J genes are TRBV7-8 and TRBJ1-5; D is unresolved. This CDR3 contains 15 residues. Looked up from germline, CDR1 is SGHVS and CDR2 is FQNEAQ. V dropped 1 base and J dropped 7 bases, with 14 bases sitting between them. CDR3: CASSLGGRVPQPQHF. The CDR3, as DNA: TGTGCCAGCAGCTTAGGCGGGCGCGTGCCCCAGCCCCAGCATTTT.

This sequence joins TRBV7-2 and TRBJ1-2, with D possibly being TRBD1 (6 bases). In germline, CDR1 is SGHTA, CDR2 FQGNSA. This CDR3 is built from 16 residues. Trimming removed 3 bases at V and 3 bases at J, with 17 bases between. CDR3 region: CASSFPSGGGDYGYTF. DNA of the CDR3: TGTGCCAGCAGCTTTCCTAGCGGGGGGGGCGACTATGGCTACACCTTC. The whole variable domain, remainder taken from reference TRBV7-2 and TRBJ1-2, is GAGVSQSPSNKVTEKGKDVELRCDPISGHTALYWYRQSLGQGLEFLIYFQGNSAPDKSGLPSDRFSAERTGGSVSTLTIQRTQQEDSAVYLCASSFPSGGGDYGYTFGSGTRLTVV.

This clonotype was recorded many times. The chain has TRBV13 and TRBJ2-7, with 8 nucleotides matching TRBD2. The V gene end was trimmed by 5 bases and the J gene end by 1 base; junction bases not matched to a gene: 10. This CDR3 contains 16 residues. Germline-derived CDR1 and CDR2 are PRHDT and FYEKMQ (reference sequence). This CDR3 is CASSPGGRGDSYEQYF. As DNA, the CDR3 is TGTGCCAGCAGCCCTGGGGGGCGGGGGGATTCCTACGAGCAGTACTTC. Based on the CDR3 plus reference TRBV13 and TRBJ2-7, the full variable domain is AAGVIQSPRHLIKEKRETATLKCYPIPRHDTVYWYQQGPGQDPQFLISFYEKMQSDKGSIPDRFSAQQFSDYHSELNMSSLELGDSALYFCASSPGGRGDSYEQYFGPGTRLTVT.

There are many counts of this clonotype. V usage is TRBV7-9 and J usage is TRBJ1-6; D is uncertain. Trimming removed 4 bases at V and 10 bases at J, with 14 bases between. CDR1 SEHNR and CDR2 FQNEAQ come from the germline V gene (reference sequence). The CDR3 totals 14 residues. This CDR3 reads CASSSGLHGSPLHF. The DNA of the CDR3 is TGTGCCAGCAGCTCCGGGTTGCACGGGTCACCCCTCCACTTT.

The rearrangement links TRBV27 to TRBJ2-1, with 11 bases identical to TRBD1. With V trimmed by 6 bases and J by 10 bases, 14 bases remained unmatched. Germline V CDR1 and CDR2: MNHEY, SMNVEV (reference sequence). CDR3 length: 16 residues. In DNA, the CDR3 is TGTGCCAGCAGGCTTAGTCGGACAGGGGGCGAGGGGGAGCAGTTCTTC. Protein product: CASRLSRTGGEGEQFF.

V is TRBV7-6 and J is TRBJ2-1, with TRBD1 identical over 9 bases. V lost 4 bases, J lost 8 bases, and 6 bases stayed unmatched. Germline values: CDR1 SGHVS, CDR2 FNYEAQ. This CDR3 is built from 14 residues. CDR3 loop: CASSSDRGAHEQFF. The CDR3 DNA is TGTGCCAGCAGCTCCGACAGGGGGGCGCATGAGCAGTTCTTC.

To note about this clonotype: This may arise from a read error, as a much more abundant clone is one base away. The chain has TRBV9 and TRBJ2-1, with 9 bases fitting TRBD2. The CDR3 is 13 amino acids. Germline lookup yields CDR1 SGDLS and CDR2 YYNGEE. CDR3 sequence (DNA): TGTGCCAGTAGCGGGGGAGTTGTGGGTGAGCAGTTCTTC. Its translation: CASSGGVVGEQFF.

Of note for this clonotype: One junction end disagrees with the germline gene, perhaps due to a read error. J is TRBJ2-7 and V is TRBV4-1; the D gene is possibly TRBD2 (6 bases). CDR3 size: 14 residues. The germline V gene encodes CDR1 MGHRA and CDR2 YSYEKL. CDR3 nucleotide sequence: TGTGCCAGCAGCCCGGGGGAGGTTGTTTACGAGCAGTACTTC. It specifies CASSPGEVVYEQYF.

This sequence joins TRBV2 and TRBJ1-1; D is undetermined. Germline values: CDR1 SNHLY, CDR2 FYNNEI. With 2 bases removed from V and 10 bases from J, the gap between germline ends came to 20 bases. The CDR3 length is 15 residues. The CDR3 coding sequence is TGTGCCAGCAGTGAAACCCTTGGTGGACTTTCGGTAGCTTTCTTT. It specifies CASSETLGGLSVAFF.

With regard to this clonotype: This sequence may be a read error, since a much larger clone differs from it by one base. The rearrangement uses TRBV7-2 and TRBJ1-1; no clear D. Trimming took 6 bases from V and 1 from J, leaving 12 bases between them. Per the germline V gene, CDR1 is SGHTA and CDR2 is FQGNSA. This CDR3 has 14 residues. CDR3 sequence reads: CASSASEENTEAFF. In DNA, the CDR3 is TGTGCCAGCAGTGCGTCAGAAGAGAACACTGAAGCTTTCTTT.

The chain joins TRBV20-1 to TRBJ2-7; TRBD2 matches at 15 bases. Germline V CDR1 and CDR2: DFQATT, SNEGSKA (reference sequence). The CDR3 has 17 amino acids. V gave up 5 bases and J gave up 0 bases; unmatched junction bases: 8. The CDR3 loop is CSAYGLAGGQSSYEQYF. The CDR3 bases are TGCAGTGCTTATGGACTAGCGGGGGGGCAAAGCTCCTACGAGCAGTACTTC.

The V call is TRBV10-3, the J call TRBJ1-5; possible D gene TRBD1, 5 bases. The CDR3 spans 14 residues. Trimming removed 4 bases from V and 7 bases from J, with 14 bases in between. CDR1 and CDR2 (germline): ENHRY, SYGVKD. CDR3: CAISGRQGRQPQHF. For the CDR3, the DNA is TGTGCCATCAGTGGGCGGCAGGGAAGGCAGCCCCAGCATTTT.

The chain links TRBV14 to TRBJ2-1; D ambiguous. Germline CDR1 is SGHDN and CDR2 is FVKESK. The length of the CDR3 is 14 residues. Trimming took 4 bases from V and 4 from J, leaving 11 bases between them. The DNA for the CDR3 is TGTGCCAGCAGCCCTCTGGGTCTGTACAATGAGCAGTTCTTC. It encodes CASSPLGLYNEQFF.

The sample holds many counts of this clonotype. The rearrangement uses TRBV2 and TRBJ1-6; no firm D call. The V end lost 6 bases, the J end lost 7 bases, and 10 bases lay between the germline ends. Looked up from germline, CDR1 is SNHLY and CDR2 is FYNNEI. This CDR3 comprises 13 residues. This CDR3 is CASSQTGNSPLHF. In nucleotides, the CDR3 is TGTGCCAGCAGCCAAACCGGCAATTCACCCCTCCACTTT.

This clonotype was picked up many times. The V and J genes are TRBV29-1 and TRBJ2-7; unclear D gene. Germline values: CDR1 SQVTM, CDR2 ANQGSEA. There are 12 residues in the CDR3. Deletions cut 6 bases from V and 3 bases from J, with 12 bases between. CDR3 loop: CSVETKFYEQYF. In DNA, the CDR3 is TGCAGCGTAGAAACTAAGTTCTACGAGCAGTACTTC.

This clonotype was picked up many times. The gene calls are TRBV20-1 and TRBJ1-2; D is unclear. This CDR3 is built from 13 residues. Germline CDR1 and CDR2: DFQATT and SNEGSKA (reference sequence). V dropped 3 bases and J dropped 1 base, with 9 bases sitting between them. The CDR3 coding sequence is TGCAGTGCTAGTGGTTGGGTTAACTATGGCTACACCTTC. Residues: CSASGWVNYGYTF.

The chain is built from TRBV7-9 and TRBJ2-1; 7 nucleotides align to TRBD2. J lost 9 bases, V lost 4 bases, and 12 bases had no gene match. The CDR3 spans 15 residues. CDR1 and CDR2 (germline): SEHNR, FQNEAQ (reference sequence). The DNA of the CDR3 is TGTGCCAGCAGCTCGCAGGGAGCATGGGGGGGTGAGCAGTTCTTC. Translating it yields CASSSQGAWGGEQFF.

As concerns this clonotype: One end of the junction fails to match germline, which may point to a read error. The chain recombines TRBV6-5 with TRBJ2-2; D is unresolved. In germline, CDR1 is MNHEY, CDR2 SVGAGI. This CDR3 spans 13 amino acids. CDR3 sequence reads: CAGSSSISGELFF. For the CDR3, the DNA is TGTGCCGGCAGTTCGTCAATTAGCGGGGAGCTGTTTTTT.

The rearrangement uses TRBV12-3 or TRBV12-4 and TRBJ2-5, with D possibly TRBD2 on 7 matching bases. The CDR3 has 13 amino acids. V was shortened by 3 bases and J by 9 bases, with 14 bases between the two germline ends. The CDR3 DNA follows: TGTGCCAGCAGTTTTGGAGGGGGGGAGGCCCAGTACTTC. This encodes CASSFGGGEAQYF.

This clonotype was detected ten times or more. The rearrangement uses TRBV12-3 or TRBV12-4 and TRBJ2-7; D ambiguous. The CDR3 is 13 amino acids. Trimming took off 5 bases at V and 4 bases at J, with 12 bases between the two ends. CDR3 DNA sequence: TGTGCCAGCAGTCCAACATCAGGATACGAGCAGTACTTC. Amino acid sequence: CASSPTSGYEQYF.

The J gene is TRBJ1-3, the V gene TRBV15, with D maybe TRBD1 (5 bases). Germline V gene sequence: CDR1 LNHNV, CDR2 YYDKDF (reference sequence). CDR3 length: 13 residues. The V and J ends lost 9 bases and 1 base respectively, with 10 bases between them. CDR3 nucleotides: TGTGCCACTTACGACAGATCTGGAAACACCATATATTTT. The encoded protein is CATYDRSGNTIYF.

This clonotype has at least ten counts. The V gene is TRBV25-1, the J gene TRBJ2-3; 7 nucleotides agree with TRBD1. This CDR3 is 14 amino acids long. Looked up from germline, CDR1 is MGHDK and CDR2 is SYGVNS. Trimming took 10 bases from V and 2 from J; bases not matched to a gene: 9. CDR3 sequence (DNA): TGTGCCACTCCATTGGGACAGTTCACAGATACGCAGTATTTT. Translated: CATPLGQFTDTQYF. The whole variable domain, remainder taken from reference TRBV25-1 and TRBJ2-3, is EADIYQTPRYLVIGTGKKITLECSQTMGHDKMYWYQQDPGMELHLIHYSYGVNSTEKGDLSSESTVSRIRTEHFPLTLESARPSHTSQYLCATPLGQFTDTQYFGPGTRLTVL.

V is TRBV10-3 and J is TRBJ1-1, with D possibly TRBD1 on 6 matching bases. V was cut by 5 bases and J by 1 base, with 11 bases left in between. This CDR3 region has 14 residues. Germline values: CDR1 ENHRY, CDR2 SYGVKD. The CDR3 is CAISYTRGNTEAFF. As DNA, the CDR3 is TGTGCCATCAGTTATACCAGGGGGAACACTGAAGCTTTCTTT.

This rearrangement joins TRBV7-9 to TRBJ2-1; D is ambiguous. The CDR3 consists of 11 residues. Germline lookup yields CDR1 SEHNR and CDR2 FQNEAQ (reference sequence). V was trimmed by 1 base and J by 10 bases, leaving 5 bases between them. CDR3 bases: TGTGCCAGCAGCTTAGGCCACGAGCAGTTCTTC. Its translation: CASSLGHEQFF.

CDR3 protein: CASSQDAYRNYEQYF. The DNA for the CDR3 is TGCGCCAGCAGCCAAGATGCGTACAGGAACTACGAGCAGTACTTC. The V and J genes are TRBV4-3 and TRBJ2-7, with D perhaps TRBD1 (5 bases). The CDR3 is made up of 15 amino acids. V was trimmed by 0 bases and J by 3 bases, leaving 12 bases between them. In germline, CDR1 is LGHNA, CDR2 YSLEER.

This clonotype has at least ten counts. Mismatch with germline at one junction end may stem from a read error. The chain joins TRBV7-7 to TRBJ2-2, with a tentative D call TRBD2 (7 bases). Germline assignment: CDR1 SSHAT and CDR2 FNYEAQ (reference sequence). This CDR3 has 15 amino acids. For the CDR3, the DNA is TGTGCTAGCAGCCCCGAGGGGGGGCCCACCGGGGAGCTGTTTTTT. Protein product: CASSPEGGPTGELFF.

In regard to this clonotype: A much larger clone lies one base from this, so it may be a read error. The rearrangement links TRBV5-8 to TRBJ2-2; either TRBD1 or TRBD2 may fit D (5 bases each). Germline V gene lookup returns CDR1 SGHTS and CDR2 YDEGEE. The CDR3 runs to 12 residues. CDR3 sequence: CASSRRDGELSF. The DNA for the CDR3 is TGTGCCAGCAGCCGCAGGGACGGGGAGCTGTCTTTT.

The chain uses TRBV6-9 and TRBJ1-1; D call uncertain. The length of the CDR3 is 14 residues. Germline assignment: CDR1 MNHGY and CDR2 SVAAGI. V was pared by 6 bases and J by 0 bases, with 11 bases between. CDR3 sequence reads: CASRKQPLNTEAFF. In nucleotides, the CDR3 is TGTGCCAGCAGGAAACAGCCTTTGAACACTGAAGCTTTCTTT.

The genes are TRBV5-1 and TRBJ2-7, with 14 positions matching TRBD2. Germline V gene data show CDR1 as SGHRS and CDR2 as YFSETQ. The V gene end was trimmed by 4 bases and the J gene end by 6 bases; junction bases not matched to a gene: 9. CDR3 length equals 16 residues. The CDR3 protein is CASSRPTSGRVFEQYF. The CDR3 bases are TGCGCCAGCAGCCGACCGACTAGCGGGAGGGTATTCGAGCAGTACTTC.